One sample yielded the 24 T cell receptor beta chains listed below, sequenced in a study of T cell changes during pregnancy in multiple sclerosis. TCRdb's copy holds only in-frame clones and misses some; the assay was immunoSEQ multiplex PCR. The sample lists 80,000 to 130,000 clones, roughly 92% occurring once. The input for sequencing was peripheral blood, taken in the second trimester of pregnancy. These TCRs come from a female donor with multiple sclerosis, enrolled in a pregnancy study.

The chain links TRBV5-4 to TRBJ1-5, with TRBD1 matching 7 bases. The CDR3 extends over 13 amino acids. Per germline, CDR1 SGHNT and CDR2 YYREEE (reference sequence). The J segment lost 2 bases and the V segment lost 4 bases, leaving 0 bases of the junction unmatched. The CDR3 sequence: CASSQGGNQPQHF. The CDR3 DNA follows: TGTGCCAGCAGCCAGGGGGGCAATCAGCCCCAGCATTTT.

This clone is a singleton in its sample. The gene calls are TRBV27 and TRBJ1-4; D gene unclear. This CDR3 has 16 amino acids. V lost 5 bases, J lost 1 base, and 14 bases lay in between. Germline V lookup: CDR1 MNHEY, CDR2 SMNVEV (reference sequence). CDR3 sequence reads: CASSRRQMGTNEKLFF. The CDR3 DNA is TGTGCCAGCAGTCGTCGACAAATGGGAACTAATGAAAAACTGTTTTTT.

The chain is built from TRBV2 and TRBJ1-4; unclear D gene. This CDR3 region has 14 residues. The V gene lost 7 bases and the J gene lost 0 bases, with 9 bases spanning the gap. Germline CDR1 is SNHLY and CDR2 is FYNNEI. Here the CDR3 reads CASTSGSTNEKLFF. CDR3 in DNA: TGTGCCAGCACGTCGGGGTCAACTAATGAAAAACTGTTTTTT.

The V call is TRBV6-5, the J call TRBJ2-3; 8 nucleotides line up with TRBD2. Germline assignment: CDR1 MNHEY and CDR2 SVGAGI. The V gene end was trimmed by 6 bases and the J gene end by 4 bases; junction bases not matched to a gene: 9. The CDR3 has 15 residues. The CDR3 here is CASRESGSGSDTQYF. The CDR3 DNA is TGTGCCAGCAGAGAGAGCGGGAGTGGGTCAGATACGCAGTATTTT.

In nucleotides, the CDR3 is TGTGCCAGCAGCTACGCCGGGACTAACACTGAAGCTTTCTTT. This encodes CASSYAGTNTEAFF. The chain couples TRBV7-8 to TRBJ1-1, with D possibly being TRBD1 (5 bases). The CDR3 covers 14 residues. The ends were cut back, 4 bases at V and 2 bases at J, with 11 bases in the middle. The germline V gene has CDR1 SGHVS and CDR2 FQNEAQ. The whole variable domain, filled in from reference TRBV7-8 and TRBJ1-1, reads GAGVSQSPRYKVAKRGQDVALRCDPISGHVSLFWYQQALGQGPEFLTYFQNEAQLDKSGLPSDRFFAERPEGSVSTLKIQRTQQEDSAVYLCASSYAGTNTEAFFGQGTRLTVV.

The genes are TRBV28 and TRBJ2-1; TRBD1 matches at 8 bases. The germline V gene has CDR1 MDHEN and CDR2 SYDVKM. This CDR3 is built from 17 residues. Losses at the gene ends were 7 bases for V and 3 bases for J; bases not matched to a gene: 14. CDR3 protein: CASTALGLGTGYNEQFF. The CDR3 DNA sequence: TGTGCCAGCACCGCTCTCGGTCTCGGGACAGGCTACAATGAGCAGTTCTTC. Based on the CDR3 plus reference TRBV28 and TRBJ2-1, the full variable domain is DVKVTQSSRYLVKRTGEKVFLECVQDMDHENMFWYRQDPGLGLRLIYFSYDVKMKEKGDIPEGYSVSREKKERFSLILESASTNQTSMYLCASTALGLGTGYNEQFFGPGTRLTVL.

The rearrangement uses TRBV30 and TRBJ2-1, with 16 bases matching TRBD2. Germline values: CDR1 GTSNPN, CDR2 SVGIG (reference sequence). This CDR3 spans 15 amino acids. The ends lost 2 bases at V and 9 bases at J; junction bases unmatched: 4. CDR3 sequence: CAWSTGTSGRGEQFF. The CDR3 region has the DNA TGTGCCTGGAGTACTGGGACTAGCGGGAGGGGTGAGCAGTTCTTC. Together with reference TRBV30 and TRBJ2-1, the CDR3 gives the full variable domain: SQTIHQWPATLVQPVGSPLSLECTVEGTSNPNLYWYRQAAGRGLQLLFYSVGIGQISSEVPQNLSASRPQDRQFILSSKKLLLSDSGFYLCAWSTGTSGRGEQFFGPGTRLTVL.

The rearrangement uses TRBV4-2 and TRBJ2-5; 10 nucleotides agree with TRBD2. Germline loops: CDR1 LGHNA, CDR2 YNFKEQ. V lost 1 base and J lost 4; bases outside the gene matches: 6. This CDR3 spans 16 amino acids. Here the CDR3 DNA reads TGTGCCAGCAGCCAAGGGAGGGCTAGCGGGGGAGAGACCCAGTACTTC. Residues: CASSQGRASGGETQYF.

On this clone itself: Its ends do not fully match the called genes, so a read error is possible. V and J are TRBV7-2 and TRBJ2-7, with D hard to call. The V gene's germline CDR1 is SGHTA and CDR2 FQGNSA. The CDR3 runs to 13 residues. In nucleotides, the CDR3 is TGTGCCAGCAGCTTCGGTGCGTCCTCCGAGCAGTACTTC. It encodes CASSFGASSEQYF.

J is TRBJ2-5 and V is TRBV6-5; D is uncertain. Germline-derived CDR1 and CDR2 are MNHEY and SVGAGI. Trimming removed 4 bases from V and 2 bases from J, with 8 bases in between. The CDR3 is 13 amino acids. The CDR3 DNA sequence: TGTGCCAGCAGTTCCCAGTATCAAGAGACCCAGTACTTC. Its protein product is CASSSQYQETQYF.

For the CDR3, the DNA is TGTGCCAGCAGCTTATTTGCGGGGATGACAGATACGCAGTATTTT. Translation gives CASSLFAGMTDTQYF. The chain couples TRBV7-3 to TRBJ2-3; maybe TRBD2 (6 bases). V was cut by 2 bases and J by 3 bases, with 12 bases left in between. In germline, CDR1 is SGHTA, CDR2 FQGTGA. CDR3 length equals 15 residues.

J is TRBJ2-7 and V is TRBV27; 7 bases agree with TRBD1. Per the germline V gene, CDR1 is MNHEY and CDR2 is SMNVEV (reference sequence). The CDR3 spans 16 residues. V lost 3 bases and J lost 6; bases outside the gene matches: 14. CDR3 DNA sequence: TGTGCCAGCAGTTTGAACGGACAGGTCGCCCCAGGCGAGCAGTACTTC. The encoded protein is CASSLNGQVAPGEQYF.

The DNA of the CDR3 is TGTGCCAGCAGACCTGGACAGCTTTATCAGCCCCAGCATTTT. Its translation is CASRPGQLYQPQHF. The chain links TRBV27 to TRBJ1-5; D is possibly TRBD1 (6 bases). This CDR3 is built from 14 residues. Germline V gene data show CDR1 as MNHEY and CDR2 as SMNVEV (reference sequence). V shed 6 bases and J shed 5 bases, with 14 bases lying between them.

This sequence joins TRBV28 and TRBJ1-3, with 9 positions matching TRBD1. With 10 bases clipped from V and 0 bases from J, the junction kept 7 bases outside the gene matches. CDR3 length: 15 amino acids. The germline V gene encodes CDR1 MDHEN and CDR2 SYDVKM. CDR3 bases: TGTGCCATTTTGGACAGGGGAGGCTCTGGAAACACCATATATTTT. It translates to CAILDRGGSGNTIYF.

This clone was picked up a small number of times. The chain is built from TRBV7-7 and TRBJ2-2; D gene uncertain. This CDR3 is built from 13 residues. Trimming removed 5 bases at V and 7 bases at J, with 11 bases between. Germline V gene data show CDR1 as SSHAT and CDR2 as FNYEAQ (reference sequence). Here the CDR3 reads CASSTGGGGELFF. CDR3 DNA: TGTGCCAGCAGCACGGGTGGCGGCGGGGAGCTGTTTTTT.

The genes are TRBV20-1 and TRBJ2-3; D is unresolved. CDR3 size: 8 residues. CDR1 DFQATT and CDR2 SNEGSKA come from the germline V gene (reference sequence). V gave up 8 bases and J gave up 5 bases, with 2 bases separating them. The CDR3 DNA follows: TGCAGTCGAGATACGCAGTATTTT. It codes for CSRDTQYF.

For the CDR3, the DNA is TGTGCCAGCAGCTCGGGACTAGCGGACAAGCAGTACTTC. Translated: CASSSGLADKQYF. V gene TRBV7-8 combines with J gene TRBJ2-7; 11 positions match TRBD2. Unmatched junction bases numbered 4, after V lost 4 bases and J lost 8 bases. CDR3 size: 13 residues. CDR1 and CDR2 (germline): SGHVS, FQNEAQ.

The chain is built from TRBV4-1 and TRBJ2-1; 11 nucleotides line up with TRBD2. The CDR3 spans 16 residues. Germline CDR1 and CDR2: MGHRA and YSYEKL. V lost 0 bases, J lost 15 bases, and 13 bases stayed unmatched. The CDR3 region is CASSQDQVPSGGSPFF. In nucleotides, the CDR3 is TGCGCCAGCAGCCAAGATCAGGTTCCTAGCGGGGGGTCTCCGTTCTTC.

This clone has just one count. The chain employs TRBV5-1 and TRBJ1-1; TRBD1 matches 10 bases. The CDR3 has 16 residues. In germline, CDR1 is SGHRS, CDR2 YFSETQ. V trimming: 4 bases; J trimming: 3 bases; junction bases outside the gene matches: 9. CDR3 coding DNA: TGCGCCAGCAGCGCCCGACAGGGGGCGAGTTACACTGAAGCTTTCTTT. It encodes CASSARQGASYTEAFF.

This chain uses TRBV10-1 with TRBJ1-2; 7 bases align to TRBD1. Germline V gives CDR1 WNHNN, CDR2 SYGVQD (reference sequence). The V and J ends lost 4 bases and 0 bases, in that order; junction bases with no gene match: 14. The CDR3 runs to 18 residues. Written as DNA, the CDR3 is TGCGCCAGCAGTGGCAGGGGAACAGGGGAAGGTTCTAACTATGGCTACACCTTC. Translation: CASSGRGTGEGSNYGYTF.

The chain uses TRBV6-5 and TRBJ2-7, with a weak D call TRBD2 (6 bases). The CDR3 loop spans 16 amino acids. Germline V gives CDR1 MNHEY, CDR2 SVGAGI. The V end lost 0 bases, the J end lost 0 bases, and 12 bases lay between the germline ends. The CDR3 loop reads CASSYSSGDPSYEQYF. The CDR3 DNA reads TGTGCCAGCAGTTACTCGTCGGGAGACCCCTCCTACGAGCAGTACTTC.

The V call is TRBV27, the J call TRBJ2-5; maybe TRBD2 (5 bases). This CDR3 has 13 amino acids. The germline V gene encodes CDR1 MNHEY and CDR2 SMNVEV (reference sequence). The V and J ends lost 0 bases and 7 bases respectively, with 9 bases between them. CDR3 nucleotide sequence: TGTGCCAGCAGTTTATCCGGACTGTCGACCCAGTACTTC. The encoded protein is CASSLSGLSTQYF.

The chain joins TRBV5-6 to TRBJ1-2; the D is unclear. The CDR3 totals 14 residues. CDR1 is SGHDT, CDR2 YYEEEE, per germline. V was trimmed by 0 bases and J by 8 bases, leaving 14 bases between them. The CDR3 spells CASSLGRPRGGYTF. The CDR3 nucleotides read TGTGCCAGCAGCTTGGGCCGTCCCCGAGGCGGCTACACCTTC. The variable domain in full, completed from reference TRBV5-6 and TRBJ1-2, reads DAGVTQSPTHLIKTRGQQVTLRCSPKSGHDTVSWYQQALGQGPQFIFQYYEEEERQRGNFPDRFSGHQFPNYSSELNVNALLLGDSALYLCASSLGRPRGGYTFGSGTRLTVV.

This chain uses TRBV30 with TRBJ1-1, with a weak D call TRBD1 (6 bases). Per germline, CDR1 GTSNPN and CDR2 SVGIG (reference sequence). Trimming took off 2 bases at V and 7 bases at J, with 20 bases between the two ends. The CDR3 loop spans 15 amino acids. The CDR3 sequence: CAWSRGGAGVGEAFF. In DNA form, the CDR3 reads TGTGCCTGGAGTAGGGGGGGCGCGGGTGTCGGTGAAGCTTTCTTT.